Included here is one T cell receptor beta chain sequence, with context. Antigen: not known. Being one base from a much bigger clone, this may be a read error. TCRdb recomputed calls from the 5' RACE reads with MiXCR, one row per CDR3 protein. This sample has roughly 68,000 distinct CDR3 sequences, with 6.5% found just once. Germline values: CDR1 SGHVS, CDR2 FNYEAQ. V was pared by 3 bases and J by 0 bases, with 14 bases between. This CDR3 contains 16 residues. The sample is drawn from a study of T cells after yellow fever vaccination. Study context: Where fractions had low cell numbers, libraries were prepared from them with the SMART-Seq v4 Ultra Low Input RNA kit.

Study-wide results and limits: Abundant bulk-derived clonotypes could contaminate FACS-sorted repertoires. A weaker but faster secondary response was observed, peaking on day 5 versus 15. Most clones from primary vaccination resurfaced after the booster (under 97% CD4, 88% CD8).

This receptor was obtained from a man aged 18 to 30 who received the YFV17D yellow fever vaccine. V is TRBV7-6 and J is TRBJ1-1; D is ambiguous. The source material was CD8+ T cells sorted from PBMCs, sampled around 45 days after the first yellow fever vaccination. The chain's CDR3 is CASSFYQAELNTEAFF. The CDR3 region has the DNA TGTGCCAGCAGCTTCTATCAGGCAGAACTGAACACTGAAGCTTTCTTT.